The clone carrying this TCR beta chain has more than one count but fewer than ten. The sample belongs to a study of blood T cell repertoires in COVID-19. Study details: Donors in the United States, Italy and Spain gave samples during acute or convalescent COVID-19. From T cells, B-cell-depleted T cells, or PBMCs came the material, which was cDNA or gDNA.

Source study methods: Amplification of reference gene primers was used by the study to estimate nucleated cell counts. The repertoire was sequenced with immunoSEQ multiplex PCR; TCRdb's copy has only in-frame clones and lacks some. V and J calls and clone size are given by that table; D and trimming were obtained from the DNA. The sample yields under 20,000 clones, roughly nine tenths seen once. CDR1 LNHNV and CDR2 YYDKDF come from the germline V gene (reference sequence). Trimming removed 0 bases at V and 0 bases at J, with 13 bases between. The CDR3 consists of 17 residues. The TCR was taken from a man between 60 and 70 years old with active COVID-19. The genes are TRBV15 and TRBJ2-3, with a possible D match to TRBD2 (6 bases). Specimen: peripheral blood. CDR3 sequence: CATSREAPGDSTDTQYF. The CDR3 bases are TGTGCCACCAGCAGAGAGGCCCCGGGGGACAGCACAGATACGCAGTATTTT.